Presented here are 30 T cell receptor beta chains from one specimen sequenced in a study of blood T cells in healthy people across ages. A second about 7 to 12 cycle PCR used barcoded and J-beta primers. TCRdb processed the 5' RACE reads anew with MiXCR; each CDR3 protein has one entry. The sample contains over a million distinct CDR3 sequences, 35% to 45% of which appear only once. What was sequenced was blood. These receptors were taken from a woman aged 18-29 years in good health.

This clonotype has only a few counts. The rearrangement joins TRBV7-3 to TRBJ1-6, with D possibly TRBD1 on 5 matching bases. Germline loops: CDR1 SGHTA, CDR2 FQGTGA. The CDR3 is 13 residues long. Trimming left V 3 bases short and J 10 bases short, with 10 bases between. CDR3 amino acids: CASSFDRWSPLHF. CDR3 in DNA: TGTGCCAGCAGCTTTGACAGATGGTCACCCCTCCACTTT.

The chain links TRBV7-2 to TRBJ1-1; no firm D call. V lost 5 bases and J lost 6, with 10 bases in between. The CDR3 length is 12 residues. CDR1 and CDR2 (germline): SGHTA, FQGNSA. CDR3 loop: CASSPLWAEAFF. The DNA for the CDR3 is TGTGCCAGCAGCCCTCTTTGGGCTGAAGCTTTCTTT.

V usage is TRBV4-3 and J usage is TRBJ2-5; 10 bases are shared with TRBD2. V shed 2 bases and J 2 bases; nucleotides not matched to a gene: 14. This CDR3 comprises 19 residues. The germline V gene encodes CDR1 LGHNA and CDR2 YSLEER. The chain's CDR3 is CASSQKWLAGAWRQETQYF. CDR3 in DNA: TGCGCCAGCAGCCAAAAATGGCTAGCGGGGGCCTGGAGGCAAGAGACCCAGTACTTC.

This chain connects TRBV6-2 or TRBV6-3 to TRBJ1-5; D is uncertain. Deletions cut 6 bases from V and 10 bases from J, with 22 bases between. CDR3 length: 15 residues. The germline CDR1 and CDR2 sequences are MNHEY and SVGEGT. CDR3: CASSSLKSQIHPQHF. The CDR3 DNA reads TGTGCCAGCAGCTCTTTGAAGAGTCAGATTCACCCCCAGCATTTT.

The gene calls are TRBV13 and TRBJ1-2; no definite D call. Germline CDR1 PRHDT, CDR2 FYEKMQ (reference sequence). V dropped 3 bases and J dropped 12 bases, with 11 bases sitting between them. The CDR3 covers 11 residues. The CDR3 loop reads CASSFIGFHTF. In DNA, the CDR3 is TGTGCCAGCAGCTTCATAGGGTTCCACACCTTC.

This clonotype was recorded many times. V and J are TRBV12-3 or TRBV12-4 and TRBJ1-3; possibly TRBD1 for D (5 bases). Trimming shortened V by 5 bases and J by 0 bases, and 17 bases separated the two germline ends. The CDR3 covers 17 residues. CDR3 loop: CASSTGWGRDSGNTIYF. The CDR3 DNA sequence: TGTGCCAGCAGTACCGGTTGGGGCAGGGACTCTGGAAACACCATATATTTT.

This clonotype was counted only a few times. The J gene is TRBJ1-1, the V gene TRBV10-3; 8 nucleotides match TRBD1. Germline CDR1 is ENHRY and CDR2 is SYGVKD. V was pared by 10 bases and J by 4 bases, with 14 bases of the junction left unmatched. The CDR3 loop spans 15 amino acids. The CDR3 loop is CATADREEGGTEAFF. CDR3 nucleotides: TGTGCCACCGCGGACAGGGAAGAAGGCGGCACTGAAGCTTTCTTT.

This clonotype has a handful of counts. The chain has TRBV20-1 and TRBJ2-7; D might be TRBD1 (6 bases). CDR1 is DFQATT, CDR2 SNEGSKA, per germline (reference sequence). Trimming cost V 0 bases and J 4 bases, with 10 bases left between them. CDR3 size: 13 residues. The CDR3, as DNA: TGCAGTGCTAGAGAGGGACACCGGTACGAGCAGTACTTC. Its protein product is CSAREGHRYEQYF.

The V call is TRBV19, the J call TRBJ2-2; D assignment may be TRBD1 or TRBD2 (6 bases each). Germline CDR1 LNHDA, CDR2 SQIVND (reference sequence). The length of the CDR3 is 15 residues. Deletions cut 5 bases from V and 5 bases from J, with 15 bases between. This CDR3 reads CASSWGAPGTGELFF. The CDR3, as DNA: TGTGCCAGTAGTTGGGGGGCACCGGGGACCGGGGAGCTGTTTTTT.

The chain is built from TRBV20-1 and TRBJ1-4; TRBD1 matches 7 bases. V lost 7 bases to trimming and J lost 5 bases; unmatched junction nucleotides: 7. This CDR3 is 13 amino acids long. Germline values: CDR1 DFQATT, CDR2 SNEGSKA (reference sequence). The CDR3: CSVKGAVNEKLFF. CDR3 sequence (DNA): TGCAGTGTGAAGGGGGCAGTGAATGAAAAACTGTTTTTT.

The chain uses TRBV20-1 and TRBJ2-1; 8 nucleotides line up with TRBD1. With 0 bases clipped from V and 10 bases from J, the junction kept 14 bases outside the gene matches. This CDR3 contains 16 residues. Germline-derived CDR1 and CDR2 are DFQATT and SNEGSKA (reference sequence). The CDR3 reads CSAREVWDRFIREQFF. CDR3 nucleotides: TGCAGTGCTAGAGAAGTCTGGGACAGGTTCATAAGAGAGCAGTTCTTC.

This clonotype has more than one count but fewer than ten. The chain employs TRBV3-1 and TRBJ2-7; TRBD2 agrees at 8 bases. Germline CDR1 LGHDT, CDR2 YNNKEL (reference sequence). The CDR3 covers 14 residues. With 5 bases clipped from V and 1 base from J, the junction kept 4 bases outside the gene matches. CDR3 nucleotide sequence: TGTGCCAGCAGCTCAGGCGGGGGGTCCTACGAGCAGTACTTC. Its protein is CASSSGGGSYEQYF.

A few counts support this clonotype. The chain uses TRBV3-1 and TRBJ1-2; weak D call: TRBD1 (6 bases). This CDR3 is 14 amino acids long. Germline lookup yields CDR1 LGHDT and CDR2 YNNKEL (reference sequence). V lost 5 bases to trimming and J lost 8 bases, with 18 bases between them. The chain's CDR3 is CASSFTGSVGGYTF. The CDR3 region has the DNA TGTGCCAGCAGCTTTACAGGGAGCGTGGGCGGCTACACCTTC.

The chain is built from TRBV29-1 and TRBJ1-1, with a weak D call TRBD1 (5 bases). This CDR3 spans 13 amino acids. The germline V and J ends were trimmed by 7 bases and 8 bases, with 20 bases remaining between them. Germline V gives CDR1 SQVTM, CDR2 ANQGSEA. CDR3 sequence (DNA): TGCAGCGCCGAACAGGACGCCTGGACCGAAGCTTTCTTT. Residues: CSAEQDAWTEAFF. Full variable domain (remainder filled in from reference TRBV29-1 and TRBJ1-1): SAVISQKPSRDICQRGTSLTIQCQVDSQVTMMFWYRQQPGQSLTLIATANQGSEATYESGFVIDKFPISRPNLTFSTLTVSNMSPEDSSIYLCSAEQDAWTEAFFGQGTRLTVV.

This clonotype showed up just a few times. V gene TRBV4-3 combines with J gene TRBJ2-5; 10 bases line up with TRBD2. CDR3 length equals 17 residues. V lost 0 bases and J lost 11; bases outside the gene matches: 15. CDR1 is LGHNA, CDR2 YSLEER, per germline. The CDR3, as DNA: TGCGCCAGCAGCCAAGATCGAACGCTAGCGGGAGTTAATGAGCAGTACTTC. It specifies CASSQDRTLAGVNEQYF.

This clonotype was counted a single time. Since no conserved phenylalanine or tryptophan closes the CDR3, a read error is the likely cause. It is unclear where the CDR3 begins or ends on the DNA, so no DNA is shown, and the CDR3 is as TCRdb lists it. CDR3 protein: CASSLGTGMYEEYV. The chain joins TRBV11-2 to TRBJ2-4; the listed D gene, TRBD1, was not tested against the DNA. Termini included, the CDR3 measures 14 amino acids. Germline-derived CDR1 and CDR2 are SGHAT and FQNNGV.

V is TRBV20-1 and J is TRBJ2-1; D uncertain. Germline values: CDR1 DFQATT, CDR2 SNEGSKA (reference sequence). V lost 2 bases and J lost 0, with 11 bases in between. This CDR3 contains 15 residues. The CDR3 nucleotides read TGCAGTGCTAGACTGCGGATGATCTCCTACAATGAGCAGTTCTTC. This encodes CSARLRMISYNEQFF.

This clonotype showed up just a few times. The chain joins TRBV12-3 or TRBV12-4 to TRBJ1-2; 8 bases match TRBD1. The CDR3 covers 17 residues. V gave up 5 bases and J gave up 3 bases; unmatched junction bases: 14. In nucleotides, the CDR3 is TGTGCCAGCAGTCCGGACAGGGTAATAACCCTGGACTATGGCTACACCTTC. It yields the protein CASSPDRVITLDYGYTF.

The CDR3 region has the DNA TGCGCCAGCAGCCAAGAGCAGGCCTCGTCCTCCCTTGAGCAGTACTTC. Translating gives CASSQEQASSSLEQYF. The rearrangement joins TRBV4-3 to TRBJ2-5; D call uncertain. CDR1 and CDR2 (germline): LGHNA, YSLEER. V was clipped by 0 bases and J by 11 bases, with 22 bases between them. The CDR3 spans 16 residues.

Comment on this clonotype: This sequence may be a read error, since a much larger clone differs from it by one base. The V call is TRBV6-5, the J call TRBJ1-1, with D hard to call. V was clipped by 2 bases and J by 0 bases, with 7 bases between them. The CDR3 has 14 residues. CDR1 is MNHEY and CDR2 is SVGAGI in the germline V gene. CDR3 loop: CASSYGPVNTEAFF. The CDR3 DNA reads TGTGCCAGCAGTTACGGGCCGGTGAACACTGAAGCTTTCTTT.

The chain employs TRBV12-5 and TRBJ1-1; D is ambiguous. The CDR3 sequence is 15 residues long. V lost 2 bases and J lost 4, with 14 bases in between. CDR1 and CDR2 (germline): LGHNT, FRNRAP. The CDR3 protein is CASGLTSGPPTEAFF. As DNA, the CDR3 is TGTGCTAGTGGTTTGACCTCAGGACCACCCACTGAAGCTTTCTTT.

V is TRBV5-1 and J is TRBJ2-7, with 8 bases that match TRBD1. After removal of 0 bases from V and 2 bases from J, the junction contained 7 bases not matched to a gene. Germline V gives CDR1 SGHRS, CDR2 YFSETQ. This CDR3 is 16 amino acids long. The CDR3 spells CASSLGDRGLTYEQYF. Written as DNA, the CDR3 is TGCGCCAGCAGCTTGGGAGACAGGGGCCTAACCTACGAGCAGTACTTC. Based on the CDR3 plus reference TRBV5-1 and TRBJ2-7, the full variable domain is KAGVTQTPRYLIKTRGQQVTLSCSPISGHRSVSWYQQTPGQGLQFLFEYFSETQRNKGNFPGRFSGRQFSNSRSEMNVSTLELGDSALYLCASSLGDRGLTYEQYFGPGTRLTVT.

The chain is built from TRBV24-1 and TRBJ2-7; the D gene is possibly TRBD2 (5 bases). CDR1 is KGHDR, CDR2 SFDVKD, per germline. V shed 8 bases and J shed 3 bases, with 19 bases lying between them. CDR3 length: 15 residues. CDR3 region: CATNMRAEKYYEQYF. The CDR3 nucleotides are TGTGCCACCAATATGAGGGCGGAGAAATACTACGAGCAGTACTTC.

This clonotype was detected only a few times. The rearrangement links TRBV27 to TRBJ2-7; possible D gene TRBD1, 5 bases. The CDR3 runs 13 residues. V shed 6 bases and J shed 0 bases, with 9 bases lying between them. Germline values: CDR1 MNHEY, CDR2 SMNVEV (reference sequence). The DNA for the CDR3 is TGTGCCAGCAGACTGACAGTCTCCTACGAGCAGTACTTC. Its protein is CASRLTVSYEQYF.

The chain combines TRBV20-1 with TRBJ2-3; D unclear. Germline-derived CDR1 and CDR2 are DFQATT and SNEGSKA (reference sequence). The CDR3 loop spans 15 amino acids. Deletions cut 0 bases from V and 2 bases from J, with 12 bases between. The CDR3 coding sequence is TGCAGTGCTAGAGATCTTCAATGGAACACAGATACGCAGTATTTT. It specifies CSARDLQWNTDTQYF.

The CDR3 loop reads CASSPPGTDANEQFF. The CDR3 bases are TGTGCCAGCTCACCACCCGGGACAGACGCCAATGAGCAGTTCTTC. The chain is built from TRBV18 and TRBJ2-1, with 7 positions matching TRBD1. CDR3 length: 15 residues. The J segment lost 6 bases and the V segment lost 0 bases, leaving 5 bases of the junction unmatched. Per germline, CDR1 KGHSH and CDR2 LQKENI.

This clonotype was detected only a few times. The chain combines TRBV27 with TRBJ1-2; a possible D gene is TRBD1 (5 bases). Trimming left V 4 bases short and J 5 bases short, with 11 bases between. The germline V gene encodes CDR1 MNHEY and CDR2 SMNVEV (reference sequence). The CDR3 loop spans 13 amino acids. The CDR3 sequence is CASSSGPQYGYTF. The CDR3 DNA reads TGTGCCAGCAGTTCGGGACCACAGTATGGCTACACCTTC.

This chain connects TRBV20-1 to TRBJ2-7; D unresolved. The CDR3 covers 14 residues. The V end was cut by 4 bases, the J end by 3 bases, with 16 bases between. Germline V gene sequence: CDR1 DFQATT, CDR2 SNEGSKA (reference sequence). The CDR3 protein is CSAKSTGRYYEQYF. In nucleotides, the CDR3 is TGCAGTGCTAAGTCCACCGGGCGGTACTACGAGCAGTACTTC.

This clonotype has just a few counts. The chain recombines TRBV10-3 with TRBJ2-7, with 8 bases that match TRBD1. V lost 4 bases and J lost 1; bases outside the gene matches: 6. Per germline, CDR1 ENHRY and CDR2 SYGVKD. The CDR3 is 15 residues long. The CDR3 DNA reads TGTGCCATCAGTGCAGACAGGGGCGATTCCTACGAGCAGTACTTC. It specifies CAISADRGDSYEQYF.

The V gene is TRBV6-1, the J gene TRBJ1-4, with D uncertain. From germline, CDR1 is MNHNS and CDR2 SASEGT. Trimming stripped 1 base from V and 3 bases from J, with 9 bases between. CDR3 length equals 15 residues. The DNA for the CDR3 is TGTGCCAGCAGTGAAGATCAGATCGCTAATGAAAAACTGTTTTTT. Its protein product is CASSEDQIANEKLFF.